The 14 T cell receptor beta chains given below trace back to one sample, sequenced in a study of T cell responses to AZD1222 COVID-19 vaccine. Profiling relied on immunoSEQ multiplex PCR, and the TCRdb table lists in-frame clones only, not all of them. The sample comprises roughly 200,000 clones, approximately 95% of which are singletons, and 0.8% to 1.3% rests with the top ten. The sample was peripheral blood, taken 28 days after the second dose of the MenACWY control vaccine. The source of these receptors is an adult who received the MenACWY meningococcal vaccine as a control.

V and J are TRBV19 and TRBJ2-6; no definite D call. V dropped 4 bases and J dropped 0 bases, with 1 base sitting between them. This CDR3 region has 13 residues. CDR1 and CDR2 (germline): LNHDA, SQIVND (reference sequence). In DNA form, the CDR3 reads TGTGCCAGTAGTACCTCTGGGGCCAACGTCCTGACTTTC. It is translated as CASSTSGANVLTF.

The chain couples TRBV24-1 to TRBJ1-5, with D maybe TRBD1 (6 bases). The CDR3 has 16 residues. Germline-derived CDR1 and CDR2 are KGHDR and SFDVKD. The V and J ends lost 4 bases and 0 bases respectively, with 12 bases between them. In nucleotides, the CDR3 is TGTGCCACCAGTGAGGCAGGGGCGTATAGCAATCAGCCCCAGCATTTT. This gives the protein CATSEAGAYSNQPQHF.

This clone showed up just a few times. The rearrangement joins TRBV5-1 to TRBJ2-1; 8 positions match TRBD1. CDR1 SGHRS and CDR2 YFSETQ come from the germline V gene. This CDR3 is 15 amino acids long. V was pared by 2 bases and J by 5 bases, with 6 bases of the junction left unmatched. The CDR3 DNA reads as TGCGCCAGCAGCTTACGGGACAGGAGCCACAATGAGCAGTTCTTC. It translates to CASSLRDRSHNEQFF.

The chain recombines TRBV4-2 with TRBJ1-1; tentatively, D is TRBD1 (5 bases). The V end lost 4 bases, the J end lost 4 bases, and 13 bases lay between the germline ends. CDR3 length equals 14 residues. The germline V gene has CDR1 LGHNA and CDR2 YNFKEQ. The CDR3 DNA is TGTGCCAGCAGCCCGACCCTGGGGGGCACTGAAGCTTTCTTT. Amino acid sequence: CASSPTLGGTEAFF.

The chain employs TRBV3-1 (or the pseudogene TRBV3-2) and TRBJ1-3; no definite D call. The CDR3 length is 13 residues. The V gene's germline CDR1 is LGHDT and CDR2 YNNKEL (reference sequence). Trimming stripped 1 base from V and 3 bases from J, with 4 bases between. The CDR3 reads CASSQVGGNTIYF. CDR3 bases: TGTGCCAGCAGCCAAGTAGGTGGAAACACCATATATTTT.

The rearrangement joins TRBV5-1 to TRBJ1-5, with D possibly TRBD1 on 5 matching bases. The length of the CDR3 is 13 residues. CDR1 is SGHRS, CDR2 YFSETQ, per germline. V gave up 2 bases and J gave up 6 bases, with 9 bases separating them. This chain's CDR3 is CASSLDQGQPQHF. CDR3 coding DNA: TGCGCCAGCAGCTTAGATCAGGGTCAGCCCCAGCATTTT.

J is TRBJ1-2 and V is TRBV3-1 (or the pseudogene TRBV3-2); 10 bases match TRBD1. J gave up 3 bases and V 2 bases, and 3 bases lay outside the gene matches. CDR1 is LGHDT and CDR2 is YNNKEL in the germline V gene (reference sequence). The CDR3 has 15 residues. In DNA, the CDR3 is TGTGCCAGCAGCCAAAGGACAGGGGGGTACTATGGCTACACCTTC. It yields the protein CASSQRTGGYYGYTF.

This clone was recorded once. The chain has TRBV6-5 and TRBJ1-5; D is unclear. The V end lost 8 bases, the J end lost 4 bases, and 12 bases lay between the germline ends. The CDR3 has 13 residues. From germline, CDR1 is MNHEY and CDR2 SVGAGI. This CDR3 is CASGTAANQPQHF. The CDR3 DNA follows: TGTGCCAGCGGCACAGCGGCTAATCAGCCCCAGCATTTT.

The CDR3 is CASSPRTSADTQYF. CDR3 in DNA: TGTGCCAGCAGCCCCCGGACTAGCGCTGATACGCAGTATTTT. The rearrangement joins TRBV2 to TRBJ2-3; 9 nucleotides align to TRBD2. This CDR3 is 14 amino acids long. Germline CDR1 is SNHLY and CDR2 is FYNNEI. J was trimmed by 6 bases and V by 6 bases; bases with no gene match: 7.

J is TRBJ1-1 and V is TRBV2, with 8 bases aligning to TRBD1. V trimming: 6 bases; J trimming: 6 bases; junction bases outside the gene matches: 9. The CDR3 runs to 14 residues. The germline gives CDR1 SNHLY, CDR2 FYNNEI. The CDR3 DNA reads as TGTGCCAGCAGAGCCCAGGGGGCGCTCCCTGAAGCTTTCTTT. Translating gives CASRAQGALPEAFF.

The rearrangement uses TRBV5-1 and TRBJ1-4; possible D gene TRBD1, 5 bases. Germline V CDR1 and CDR2: SGHRS, YFSETQ. Trimming left V 1 base short and J 4 bases short, with 14 bases between. CDR3 length: 16 residues. CDR3 in amino acids: CASSLSRGANNEKLFF. CDR3 DNA: TGCGCCAGCAGCTTGTCCCGTGGGGCTAATAATGAAAAACTGTTTTTT.

The chain uses TRBV16 and TRBJ1-4; a possible D gene is TRBD1 (5 bases). The CDR3 length is 16 residues. Germline V gives CDR1 KGHSY, CDR2 FQNENV. The V end lost 4 bases, the J end lost 3 bases, and 15 bases lay between the germline ends. The DNA of the CDR3 is TGTGCCAGCAGCCCAATCCCGGGGACGGCTAATGAAAAACTGTTTTTT. It encodes CASSPIPGTANEKLFF.

The rearrangement links TRBV6-5 to TRBJ1-1; 7 bases line up with TRBD1. V lost 2 bases to trimming and J lost 4 bases; unmatched junction nucleotides: 7. Germline lookup yields CDR1 MNHEY and CDR2 SVGAGI. The CDR3 length is 15 residues. The CDR3 nucleotides read TGTGCCAGCAGTTACCGCGGACAGGTATTCACTGAAGCTTTCTTT. Translation gives CASSYRGQVFTEAFF.

The chain recombines TRBV12-3 or TRBV12-4 with TRBJ1-2, with D tentatively TRBD1 (5 bases). Trimming pared 3 bases from V and 3 bases from J, leaving 8 bases between. The CDR3 contains 13 residues. For the CDR3, the DNA is TGTGCCAGCAGTTTCTCAGGGTACTATGGCTACACCTTC. Protein: CASSFSGYYGYTF.